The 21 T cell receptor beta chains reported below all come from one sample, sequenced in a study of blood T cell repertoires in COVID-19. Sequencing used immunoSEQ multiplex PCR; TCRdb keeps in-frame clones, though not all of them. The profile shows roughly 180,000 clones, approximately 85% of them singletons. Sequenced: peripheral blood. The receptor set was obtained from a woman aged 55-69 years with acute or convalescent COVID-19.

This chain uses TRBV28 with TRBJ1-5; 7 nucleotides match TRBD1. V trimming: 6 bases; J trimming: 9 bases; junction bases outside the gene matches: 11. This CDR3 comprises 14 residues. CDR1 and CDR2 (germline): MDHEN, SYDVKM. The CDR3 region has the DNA TGTGCCAGCAGACCCAGGGGGGTCCCTCGGCCCCAGCATTTT. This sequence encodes CASRPRGVPRPQHF.

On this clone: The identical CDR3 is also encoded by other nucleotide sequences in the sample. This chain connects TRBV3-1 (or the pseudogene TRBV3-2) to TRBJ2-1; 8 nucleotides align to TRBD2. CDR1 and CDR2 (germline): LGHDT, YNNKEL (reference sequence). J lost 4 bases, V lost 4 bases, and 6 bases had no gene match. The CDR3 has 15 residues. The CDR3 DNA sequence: TGTGCCAGCAGCCTTACTAGCGGTAATTACAATGAGCAGTTCTTC. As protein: CASSLTSGNYNEQFF.

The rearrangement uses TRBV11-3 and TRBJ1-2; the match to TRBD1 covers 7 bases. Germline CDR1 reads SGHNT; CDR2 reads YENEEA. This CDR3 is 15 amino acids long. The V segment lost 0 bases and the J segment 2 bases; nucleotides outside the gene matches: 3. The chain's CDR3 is CASSLEGQKNYGYTF. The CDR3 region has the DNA TGTGCCAGCAGCTTAGAGGGACAGAAGAACTATGGCTACACCTTC.

Written as DNA, the CDR3 is TGTGCCAGCAGCGTACAGGGGGGGTATGGCTACACCTTC. It yields the protein CASSVQGGYGYTF. The V and J genes are TRBV7-9 and TRBJ1-2, with 8 bases aligning to TRBD1. The CDR3 is made up of 13 amino acids. Germline CDR1 SEHNR, CDR2 FQNEAQ (reference sequence). V lost 5 bases and J lost 5; bases outside the gene matches: 4.

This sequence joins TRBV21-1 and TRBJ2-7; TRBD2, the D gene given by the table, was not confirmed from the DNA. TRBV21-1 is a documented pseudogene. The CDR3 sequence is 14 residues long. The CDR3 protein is CARKRWGEGYEQYV. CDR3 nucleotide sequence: TGTGCCAGGAAGAGATGGGGAGAGGGCTACGAGCAGTACGTC.

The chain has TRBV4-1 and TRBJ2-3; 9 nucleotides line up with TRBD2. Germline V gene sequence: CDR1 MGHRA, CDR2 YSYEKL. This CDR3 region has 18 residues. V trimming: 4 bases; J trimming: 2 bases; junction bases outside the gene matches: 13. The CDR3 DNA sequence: TGCGCCAGCAGCCTTACCGCCGCGGCTAGCGGGAACACAGATACGCAGTATTTT. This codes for CASSLTAAASGNTDTQYF.

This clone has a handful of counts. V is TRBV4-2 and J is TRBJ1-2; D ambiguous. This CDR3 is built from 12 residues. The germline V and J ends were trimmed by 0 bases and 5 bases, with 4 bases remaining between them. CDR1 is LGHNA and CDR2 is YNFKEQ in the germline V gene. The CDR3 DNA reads TGTGCCAGCAGCCAAGACGCGTATGGCTACACCTTC. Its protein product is CASSQDAYGYTF.

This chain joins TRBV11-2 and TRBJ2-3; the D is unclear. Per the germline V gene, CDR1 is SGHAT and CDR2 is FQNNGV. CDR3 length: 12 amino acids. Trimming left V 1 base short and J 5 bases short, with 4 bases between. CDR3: CASSLARDTQYF. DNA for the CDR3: TGTGCCAGCAGCTTAGCTAGAGATACGCAGTATTTT. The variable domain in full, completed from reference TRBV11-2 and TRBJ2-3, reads EAGVAQSPRYKIIEKRQSVAFWCNPISGHATLYWYQQILGQGPKLLIQFQNNGVVDDSQLPKDRFSAERLKGVDSTLKIQPAKLEDSAVYLCASSLARDTQYFGPGTRLTVL.

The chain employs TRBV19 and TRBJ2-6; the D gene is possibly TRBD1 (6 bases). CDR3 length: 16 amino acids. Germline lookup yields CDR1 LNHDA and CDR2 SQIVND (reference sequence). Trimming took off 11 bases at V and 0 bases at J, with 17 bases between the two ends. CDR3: CASARGLTSGANVLTF. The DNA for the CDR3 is TGTGCCTCGGCCAGGGGCCTGACCTCTGGGGCCAACGTCCTGACTTTC.

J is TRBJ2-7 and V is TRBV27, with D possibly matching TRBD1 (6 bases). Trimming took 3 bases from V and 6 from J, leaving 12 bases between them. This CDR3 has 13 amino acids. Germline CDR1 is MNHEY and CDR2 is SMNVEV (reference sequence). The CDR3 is CASSFTGYSEQYF. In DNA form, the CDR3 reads TGTGCCAGCAGTTTCACAGGGTACAGCGAGCAGTACTTC.

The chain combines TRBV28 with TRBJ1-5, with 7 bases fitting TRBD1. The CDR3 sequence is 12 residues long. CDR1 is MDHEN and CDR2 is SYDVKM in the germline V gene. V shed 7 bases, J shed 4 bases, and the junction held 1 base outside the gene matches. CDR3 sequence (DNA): TGTGCCAGCATGACAGGGAATCAGCCCCAGCATTTT. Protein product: CASMTGNQPQHF.

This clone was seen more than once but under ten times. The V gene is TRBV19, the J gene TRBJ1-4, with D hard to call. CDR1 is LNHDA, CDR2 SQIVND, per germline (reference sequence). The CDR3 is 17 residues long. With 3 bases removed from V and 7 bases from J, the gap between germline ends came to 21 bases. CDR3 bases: TGTGCCAGTAGTATTTCACCATCCCCACAGCCTGGTGAAAAACTGTTTTTT. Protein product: CASSISPSPQPGEKLFF. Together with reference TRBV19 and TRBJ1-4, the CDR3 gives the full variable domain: DGGITQSPKYLFRKEGQNVTLSCEQNLNHDAMYWYRQDPGQGLRLIYYSQIVNDFQKGDIAEGYSVSREKKESFPLTVTSAQKNPTAFYLCASSISPSPQPGEKLFFGSGTQLSVL.

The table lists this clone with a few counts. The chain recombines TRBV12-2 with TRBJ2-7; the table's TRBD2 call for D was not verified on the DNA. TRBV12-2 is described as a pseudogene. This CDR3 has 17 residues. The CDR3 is CASRAHPGTSDYYEQYV. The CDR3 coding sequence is TGTGCAAGTCGCGCCCATCCCGGGACTAGCGATTACTACGAGCAGTACGTC.

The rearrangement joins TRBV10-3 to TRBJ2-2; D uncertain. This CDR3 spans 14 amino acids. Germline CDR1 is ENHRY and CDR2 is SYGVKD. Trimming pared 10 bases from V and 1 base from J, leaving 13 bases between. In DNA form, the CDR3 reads TGTGCCACCCTTTCTGGGCGGAACACCGGGGAGCTGTTTTTT. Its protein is CATLSGRNTGELFF.

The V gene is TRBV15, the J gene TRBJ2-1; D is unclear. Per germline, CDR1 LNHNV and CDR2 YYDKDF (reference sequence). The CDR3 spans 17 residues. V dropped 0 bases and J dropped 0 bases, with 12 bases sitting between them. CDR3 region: CATSRDKASSSYNEQFF. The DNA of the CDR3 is TGTGCCACCAGCAGAGATAAAGCGTCGAGCTCCTACAATGAGCAGTTCTTC.

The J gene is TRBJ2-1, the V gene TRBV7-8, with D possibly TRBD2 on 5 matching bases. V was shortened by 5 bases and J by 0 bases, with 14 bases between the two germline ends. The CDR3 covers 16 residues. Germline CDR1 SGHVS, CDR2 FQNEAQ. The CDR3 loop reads CASSPLSVSSYNEQFF. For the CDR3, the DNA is TGTGCCAGCAGCCCACTTAGCGTGAGCTCCTACAATGAGCAGTTCTTC.

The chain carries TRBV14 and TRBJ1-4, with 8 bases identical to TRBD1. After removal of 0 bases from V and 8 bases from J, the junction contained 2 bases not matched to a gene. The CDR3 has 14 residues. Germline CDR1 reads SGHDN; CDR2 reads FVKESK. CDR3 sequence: CASSQDQGAEKLFF. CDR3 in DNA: TGTGCCAGCAGCCAAGACCAGGGGGCGGAAAAACTGTTTTTT.

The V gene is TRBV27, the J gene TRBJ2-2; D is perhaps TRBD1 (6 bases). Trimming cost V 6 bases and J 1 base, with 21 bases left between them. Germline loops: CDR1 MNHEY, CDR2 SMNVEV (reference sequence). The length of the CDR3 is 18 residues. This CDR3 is CASRGDTHLLLNTGELFF. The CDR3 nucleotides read TGTGCCAGCAGGGGGGACACCCACCTGTTACTGAACACCGGGGAGCTGTTTTTT.

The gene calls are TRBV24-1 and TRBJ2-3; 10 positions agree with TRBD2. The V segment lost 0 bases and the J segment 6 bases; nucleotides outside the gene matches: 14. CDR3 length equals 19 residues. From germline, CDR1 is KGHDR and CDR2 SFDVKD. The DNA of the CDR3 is TGTGCCACCAGTGATTTGGGACTAGCGGAGGGGGACGGAAGGGATACGCAGTATTTT. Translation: CATSDLGLAEGDGRDTQYF.

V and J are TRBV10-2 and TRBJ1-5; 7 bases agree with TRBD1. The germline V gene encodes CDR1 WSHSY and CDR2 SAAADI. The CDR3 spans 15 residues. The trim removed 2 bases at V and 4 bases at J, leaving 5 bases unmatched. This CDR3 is CASSEEDRRNQPQHF. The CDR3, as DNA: TGCGCCAGCAGTGAGGAGGACAGGAGAAATCAGCCCCAGCATTTT.

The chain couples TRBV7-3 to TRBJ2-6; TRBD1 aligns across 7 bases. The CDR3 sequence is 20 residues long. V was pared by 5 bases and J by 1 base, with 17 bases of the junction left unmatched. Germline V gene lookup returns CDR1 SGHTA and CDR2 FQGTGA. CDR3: CASSPTRTGGRASGANVLTF. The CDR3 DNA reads TGTGCCAGCAGCCCCACCCGGACAGGTGGCAGGGCATCTGGGGCCAACGTCCTGACTTTC. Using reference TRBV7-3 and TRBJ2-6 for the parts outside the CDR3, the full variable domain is GAGVSQTPSNKVTEKGKYVELRCDPISGHTALYWYRQSLGQGPEFLIYFQGTGAADDSGLPNDRFFAVRPEGSVSTLKIQRTERGDSAVYLCASSPTRTGGRASGANVLTFGAGSRLTVL.